This T cell receptor beta chain derives from a study of blood T cell repertoires in COVID-19. Study in general: The United States, Italy and Spain supplied acute and convalescent COVID-19 samples. PBMCs, B-cell-depleted T cells, or T cells provided the cDNA or gDNA that made up the material.

Authors' processing steps: Amplification from reference gene primers served as the basis for estimated nucleated cell counts. The method was immunoSEQ multiplex PCR; TCRdb's version includes in-frame clones alone and lacks a portion of them. V and J calls and clone size follow that table, whereas D and trimming were derived from the DNA. The data hold fewer than 95,000 clones, with roughly 90% observed a single time. This CDR3 contains 16 residues. Trimming cost V 4 bases and J 4 bases; bases outside gene matches: 8. Germline-derived CDR1 and CDR2 are MDHEN and SYDVKM. The chain uses TRBV28 and TRBJ2-1, with 9 positions matching TRBD1. Sequenced material: peripheral blood. The TCR comes from a woman aged 80 or over with acute or convalescent COVID-19. The CDR3 sequence: CASSSSGTGSYNEQFF. As DNA, the CDR3 is TGTGCCAGCAGTTCCTCCGGGACAGGGAGTTACAATGAGCAGTTCTTC.